There are many counts of the clone carrying this TCR beta chain. Germline V CDR1 and CDR2: ENHRY, SYGVKD. The CDR3 is 13 amino acids. V shed 9 bases, J shed 4 bases, and the junction held 7 bases outside the gene matches. Hyperthyroidism counted as stable given no ophthalmopathy within 18 months of follow-up. The data stem from a study of Graves' ophthalmopathy and Graves' hyperthyroidism. Amplification targeted the TCR beta CDR3 regions, with RNA transcripts as the source material. An initial RT-PCR round employing HTBI primers preceded a second-round multiplex PCR. TCRdb itself ran the multiplex PCR reads through MiXCR, one entry per CDR3 protein. The table shows more than 300,000 distinct CDR3 sequences, with about a sixth occurring only once.

This clonotype originated in an adult woman with stable Graves' hyperthyroidism. The specimen was peripheral blood. The rearrangement joins TRBV10-3 to TRBJ1-2, with TRBD1 identical over 8 bases. CDR3 in amino acids: CAITPGGGYGYTF. The CDR3 DNA follows: TGTGCCATAACCCCAGGGGGCGGCTATGGCTACACCTTC.